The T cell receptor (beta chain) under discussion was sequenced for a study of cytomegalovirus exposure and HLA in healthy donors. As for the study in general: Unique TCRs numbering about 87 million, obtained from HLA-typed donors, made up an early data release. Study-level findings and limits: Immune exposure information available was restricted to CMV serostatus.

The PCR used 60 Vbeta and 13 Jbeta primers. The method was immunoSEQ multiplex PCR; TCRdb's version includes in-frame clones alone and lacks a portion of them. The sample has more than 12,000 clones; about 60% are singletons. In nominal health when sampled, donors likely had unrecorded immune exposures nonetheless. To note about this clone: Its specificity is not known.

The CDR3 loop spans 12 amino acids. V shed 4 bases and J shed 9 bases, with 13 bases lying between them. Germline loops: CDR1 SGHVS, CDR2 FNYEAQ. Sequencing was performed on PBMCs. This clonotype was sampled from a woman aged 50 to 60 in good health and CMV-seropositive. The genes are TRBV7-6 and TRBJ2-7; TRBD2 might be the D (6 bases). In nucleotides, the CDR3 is TGTGCCAGCAGCTCGGGCCGAGCGGGGCAGTACTTC. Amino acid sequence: CASSSGRAGQYF.